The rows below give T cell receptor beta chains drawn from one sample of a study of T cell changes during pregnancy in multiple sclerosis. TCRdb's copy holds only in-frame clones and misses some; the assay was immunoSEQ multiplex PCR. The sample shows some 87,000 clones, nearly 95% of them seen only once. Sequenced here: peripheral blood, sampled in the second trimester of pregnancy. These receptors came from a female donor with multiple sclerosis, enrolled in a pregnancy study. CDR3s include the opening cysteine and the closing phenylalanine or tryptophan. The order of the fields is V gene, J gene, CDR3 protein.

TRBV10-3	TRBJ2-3	CAIASVAGSTDTQYF
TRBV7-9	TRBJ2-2	CASSLPTWEGGDTGELFF
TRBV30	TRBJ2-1	CAWGLAGGYNEQFF
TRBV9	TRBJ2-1	CASSVATLGSGRRYEQFF
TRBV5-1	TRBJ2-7	CASSYLQYHQTGTAAYEQYF
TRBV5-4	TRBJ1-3	CASSLAHHRVAGSGNTIYF
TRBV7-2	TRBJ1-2	CASSLAVGGTYGYTF
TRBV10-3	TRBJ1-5	CASGEGEGQPQHF
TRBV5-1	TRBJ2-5	CASKTGKQETQYF
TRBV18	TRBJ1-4	CASSPPLGFRTDEKLFF
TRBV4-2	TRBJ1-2	CASSPRSIQGSYGYTF
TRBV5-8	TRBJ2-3	CASSRQREITDTQYF
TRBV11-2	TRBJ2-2	CASSLVPSGTGELFF
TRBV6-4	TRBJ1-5	CASSRMGQGINQPQHF
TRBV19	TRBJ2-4	CASSPGLAGGPVGSIQYF
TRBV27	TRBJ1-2	CASSSRTGRADYGYTF
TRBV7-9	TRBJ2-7	CASSLRTSPKDEQYF
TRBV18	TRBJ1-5	CASSPQGGGNQPQHF
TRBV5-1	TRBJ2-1	CASSLAVGVLNNEQFF
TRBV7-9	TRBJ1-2	CASSLIEQGNYGYTF
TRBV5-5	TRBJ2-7	CASTPGGNGYEQYF
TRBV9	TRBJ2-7	CASSVKSGGDEQYF
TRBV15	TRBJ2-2	CATSRAAGGPAGELFF
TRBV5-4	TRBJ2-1	CASSLPSGSFSEQFF
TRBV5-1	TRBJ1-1	CASSLVIRGAEAFF
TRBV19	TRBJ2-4	CASSSKAGLDGKNIQYF
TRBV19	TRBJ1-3	CASMTDRGLGNTIYF
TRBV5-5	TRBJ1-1	CASSLGQELMNTEAFF
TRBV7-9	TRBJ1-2	CASSPPDTGTNYGYTF
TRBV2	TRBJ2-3	CASIWAGGPYSTDTQYF
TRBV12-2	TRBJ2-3	CASRLAIRFGSFSDTQYF
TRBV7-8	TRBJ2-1	CASSLVSPPRVRRFF
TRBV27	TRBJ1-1	CASSLGQGLNTEAFF
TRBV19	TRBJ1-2	CASSIRQYRGPTRRGSNYGYTF
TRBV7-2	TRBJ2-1	CASSLREAGGPPYNEQFF
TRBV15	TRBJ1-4	CATRDQGAPNEKLFF
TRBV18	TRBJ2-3	CASSTGQTTDTQYF
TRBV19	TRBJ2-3	CASSILGAGTDTQYF
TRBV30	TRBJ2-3	CAWSGGRTDTQYF
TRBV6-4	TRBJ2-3	CASSLAGGSTDTQYF
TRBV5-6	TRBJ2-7	CASSLVQHYEQYF
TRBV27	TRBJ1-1	CASSPGPTEAFF
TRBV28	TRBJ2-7	CASSSSGSHRGEQYF
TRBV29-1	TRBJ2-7	CSATQGAVYEQYF
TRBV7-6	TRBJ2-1	CASSSTSGRTLFEQFF
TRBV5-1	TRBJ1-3	CASSLAGRGNTIYF
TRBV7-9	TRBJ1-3	CASSLVLSLDENTIYF
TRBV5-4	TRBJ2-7	CASTYSGGLSYEQYF
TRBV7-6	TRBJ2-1	CASSLRTGDLSDEQFF
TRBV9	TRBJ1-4	CASSVGSGNEKLFF
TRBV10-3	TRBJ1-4	CAISDTVATNEKLFF
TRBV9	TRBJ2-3	CASSVEGGPTDTQYF
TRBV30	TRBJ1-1	CAWSGGQGDTEAFF
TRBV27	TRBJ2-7	CASSPASSSYEQYF
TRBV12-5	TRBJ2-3	CASGLVLDKFTDTQYF
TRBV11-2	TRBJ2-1	CASSSPLGGRAGDEQFF
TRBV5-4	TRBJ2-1	CASSTPSGRDNEQFF
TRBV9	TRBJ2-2	CASSGQDPGELFF
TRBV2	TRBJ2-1	CASNPRAGGPGEQFF